This T cell receptor (beta chain) was documented in a study of blood T cell repertoires in COVID-19. Study at large: Whether acute or convalescent, the COVID-19 samples came from the United States, Italy and Spain. PBMCs, B-cell-depleted T cells, or T cells were the source of the cDNA or gDNA that made up the material.

In germline, CDR1 is SGHDT, CDR2 YYEEEE. The CDR3 has 12 residues. A few counts support this clone. Repertoires were generated with immunoSEQ multiplex PCR, while TCRdb's copy carries only in-frame clones and drops some. The sample contains about 220,000 clones, 82% of which appear only once. Donors were grouped by their self-reported clinical history. The sequenced material came from PBMCs or T cells enriched from blood (not recorded which). The chain uses TRBV5-6 and TRBJ1-1; TRBD1 agrees at 7 bases. The receptor was derived from a woman in her sixties who had recovered from COVID-19. The CDR3 loop reads CATQGFNTEAFF. CDR3 coding DNA: TGTGCTACACAGGGGTTCAACACTGAAGCTTTCTTT.